The 4 T cell receptor beta chains below were found in one sample sequenced in a study of T cell repertoires in cytomegalovirus infection. Antigens of these TCRs are unknown. One entry per CDR3 protein results from TCRdb running MiXCR on the reads. The table shows roughly 990,000 distinct CDR3 sequences, with around 29% occurring only once. The sequencing here drew on cultured CD8+ T cells from PBMCs, taken from culture after CMV antigen stimulation. Receptors originate from a human donor in good health (CMV status not recorded). Some clones in this sample may be carry-over from other donors' samples.

This chain connects TRBV7-9 to TRBJ2-7; D call uncertain. The germline CDR1 and CDR2 sequences are SEHNR and FQNEAQ (reference sequence). Trimming cost V 3 bases and J 2 bases, with 11 bases left between them. CDR3 length equals 14 residues. CDR3 protein: CASSLGSRPYEQYF. CDR3 in DNA: TGTGCCAGCAGCTTGGGAAGCAGACCCTACGAGCAGTACTTC. Full variable domain (missing parts from reference TRBV7-9 and TRBJ2-7): DTGVSQNPRHKITKRGQNVTFRCDPISEHNRLYWYRQTLGQGPEFLTYFQNEAQLEKSRLLSDRFSAERPKGSFSTLEIQRTEQGDSAMYLCASSLGSRPYEQYFGPGTRLTVT.

DNA for the CDR3: TGTGCCAGCAGCTTAGCGCCGGACGGAGGTACTGACCTGGATTCACCCCTCCACTTT. Its translation: CASSLAPDGGTDLDSPLHF. V gene TRBV7-6 combines with J gene TRBJ1-6; D remains unclear. Looked up from germline, CDR1 is SGHVS and CDR2 is FNYEAQ. The V gene lost 0 bases and the J gene lost 8 bases, with 23 bases spanning the gap. The CDR3 contains 19 residues.

V gene TRBV15 combines with J gene TRBJ1-5; D is perhaps TRBD1 (5 bases). The germline gives CDR1 LNHNV, CDR2 YYDKDF (reference sequence). V lost 0 bases, J lost 0 bases, and 18 bases lay in between. The CDR3 has 19 residues. In DNA form, the CDR3 reads TGTGCCACCAGCAGAGATCTCTTTCTCTCGGACAATAGCAATCAGCCCCAGCATTTT. Its protein product is CATSRDLFLSDNSNQPQHF.

Concerning this clonotype itself: This clone may be a read error of a much larger clone one base away. This chain links TRBV7-9 with TRBJ2-2, with TRBD1 matching 7 bases. CDR1 SEHNR and CDR2 FQNEAQ come from the germline V gene (reference sequence). There are 16 residues in the CDR3. The CDR3 DNA reads TGTGCCAGCAGCTTCTTCACAGGGGATGACACCGGGCAGCTGTTTTTT. This sequence encodes CASSFFTGDDTGQLFF.